These T cell receptor beta chains were read from a single sample in a study of blood T cell repertoires in COVID-19. Some clones are missing from TCRdb's copy, which holds only in-frame ones; the method was immunoSEQ multiplex PCR. The table lists around 47,000 clones, 81% of them singletons. Sequenced sample: peripheral blood. These receptors all stem from a woman older than 75 with COVID-19, enrolled during active disease. The CDR3 runs from the conserved cysteine through the conserved F or W. A D gene is named only where the DNA matches it firmly. Only some rows state a clone size, as once, few, many or a class for expanded clones.

NA	TRBV7-9	TRBJ1-5	NA	CASSLGRGGRNQPQHF	TGTGCCAGCAGCTTAGGGCGGGGGGGCCGCAATCAGCCCCAGCATTTT
TRBD1	TRBV6-6	TRBJ2-1	NA	CASSRPFGGQSYNEQFF	TGTGCCAGCAGTCGACCCTTTGGGGGACAGTCCTACAATGAGCAGTTCTTC
TRBD2	TRBV6-4	TRBJ2-5	NA	CASSDSRTGGQETQYF	TGTGCCAGCAGTGACTCCCGAACGGGAGGCCAAGAGACCCAGTACTTC
NA	TRBV27	TRBJ1-6	NA	CASSFQGLSYNSPLHF	TGTGCCAGCAGTTTTCAGGGTCTCTCCTATAATTCACCCCTCCACTTT
TRBD1	TRBV27	TRBJ1-6	few	CASSLQGGYNSPLHF	TGTGCCAGCAGTTTACAGGGGGGATATAATTCACCCCTCCACTTT
TRBD2	TRBV19	TRBJ2-3	NA	CASSPRTSGTDTQYF	TGTGCCAGTAGTCCTCGGACTAGCGGGACAGATACGCAGTATTTT
TRBD2	TRBV7-8	TRBJ2-3	NA	CASSLTSGGGDTQYF	TGTGCCAGCAGCCTTACTAGCGGGGGCGGAGATACGCAGTATTTT
NA	TRBV13	TRBJ1-4	many	CASSSGPSGTNEKLFF	TGTGCCAGCAGCTCCGGGCCAAGCGGAACTAATGAAAAACTGTTTTTT
NA	TRBV6-5	TRBJ2-7	NA	CASRGQTSSSYEQYF	TGTGCCAGCAGAGGACAGACCTCTAGCTCCTACGAGCAGTACTTC
TRBD1	TRBV28	TRBJ2-7	once	CASSLYRGTAYEQYF	TGTGCCAGCAGTTTATACAGGGGGACCGCCTACGAGCAGTACTTC
TRBD1	TRBV30	TRBJ1-2	NA	CAWTRNGLTGGESGYTF	TGTGCCTGGACCCGTAACGGCTTAACAGGGGGCGAAAGTGGCTACACCTTC
NA	TRBV5-4	TRBJ2-1	NA	CASSSGYNNEQFF	TGTGCCAGCAGCTCCGGTTATAACAATGAGCAGTTCTTC